This T cell receptor beta chain derives from a study of shared clonotypes between healthy human individuals. Overall study: Per-donor plates numbered three CD4 naive, three CD4 memory, two CD8 naive and one CD8 memory.

As for this clone: Its antigen is unidentified.

Study observations and caveats: The study drew on few donors, limiting represented genetic and exposure-history diversity. Generation probability values for non-shared clonotypes were lower than those for clonotypes shared by all four donors.

The CDR3 runs 17 residues. The V end was cut by 4 bases, the J end by 5 bases, with 23 bases between. Germline V gene sequence: CDR1 KGHSH, CDR2 LQKENI. Produced via immunoSEQ multiplex PCR; TCRdb's table is partial and in-frame only. Here the sample spans roughly 640,000 clones, almost 97% being singletons. Sequenced material: naive CD4+ T cells sorted from blood. Subset here: CD45RA+ positively selected. The chain couples TRBV18 to TRBJ1-2; D is perhaps TRBD1 (6 bases). This clonotype was obtained from a woman in her 30s in good health. The CDR3 loop is CASSLLHSTGKGYGYTF. In DNA form, the CDR3 reads TGTGCCAGCTCACTCCTTCACTCTACAGGGAAGGGATATGGCTACACCTTC.